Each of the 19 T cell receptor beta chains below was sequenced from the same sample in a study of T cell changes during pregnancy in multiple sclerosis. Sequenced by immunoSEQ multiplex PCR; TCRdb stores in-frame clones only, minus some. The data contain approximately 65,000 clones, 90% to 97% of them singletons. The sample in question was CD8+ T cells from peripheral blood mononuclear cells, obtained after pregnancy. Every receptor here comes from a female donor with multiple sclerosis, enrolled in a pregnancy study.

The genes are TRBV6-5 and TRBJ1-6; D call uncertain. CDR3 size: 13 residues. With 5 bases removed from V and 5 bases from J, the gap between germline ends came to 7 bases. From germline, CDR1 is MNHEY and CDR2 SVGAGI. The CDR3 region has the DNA TGTGCCAGCAGTCGACTTGATAATTCACCCCTCCACTTT. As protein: CASSRLDNSPLHF.

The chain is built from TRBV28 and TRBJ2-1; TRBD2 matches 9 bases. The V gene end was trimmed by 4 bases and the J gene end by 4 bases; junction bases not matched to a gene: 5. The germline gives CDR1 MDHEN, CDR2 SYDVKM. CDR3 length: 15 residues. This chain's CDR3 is CASSWSLAGYNEQFF. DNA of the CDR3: TGTGCCAGCAGTTGGTCGCTAGCGGGATACAATGAGCAGTTCTTC.

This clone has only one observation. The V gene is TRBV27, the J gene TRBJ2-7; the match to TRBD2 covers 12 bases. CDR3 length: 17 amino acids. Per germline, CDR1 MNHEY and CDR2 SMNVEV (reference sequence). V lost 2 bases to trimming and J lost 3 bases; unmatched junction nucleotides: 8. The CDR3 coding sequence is TGTGCCAGCAGTTTAGCAATGACTAGCGGGAGAAGCTACGAGCAGTACTTC. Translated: CASSLAMTSGRSYEQYF.

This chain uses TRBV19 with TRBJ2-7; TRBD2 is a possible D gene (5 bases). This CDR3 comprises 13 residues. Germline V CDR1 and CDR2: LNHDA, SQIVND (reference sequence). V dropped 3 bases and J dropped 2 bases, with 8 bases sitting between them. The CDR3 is CASSIAGTYEQYF. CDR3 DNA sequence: TGTGCCAGTAGTATCGCCGGGACCTACGAGCAGTACTTC.

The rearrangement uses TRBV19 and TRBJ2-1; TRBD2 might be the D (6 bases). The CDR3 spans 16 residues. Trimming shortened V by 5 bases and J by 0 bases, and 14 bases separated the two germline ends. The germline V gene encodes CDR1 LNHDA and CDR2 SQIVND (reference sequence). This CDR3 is CASSLGLPSSYNEQFF. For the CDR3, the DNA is TGTGCCAGTAGTTTAGGACTACCCAGCTCCTACAATGAGCAGTTCTTC. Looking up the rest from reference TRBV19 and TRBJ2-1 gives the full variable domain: DGGITQSPKYLFRKEGQNVTLSCEQNLNHDAMYWYRQDPGQGLRLIYYSQIVNDFQKGDIAEGYSVSREKKESFPLTVTSAQKNPTAFYLCASSLGLPSSYNEQFFGPGTRLTVL.

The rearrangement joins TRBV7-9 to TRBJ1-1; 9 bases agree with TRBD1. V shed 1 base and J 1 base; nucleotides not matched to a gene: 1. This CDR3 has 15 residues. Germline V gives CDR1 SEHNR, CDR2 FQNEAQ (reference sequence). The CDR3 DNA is TGTGCCAGCAGCTTAGTGGACAGGGGGAACACTGAAGCTTTCTTT. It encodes CASSLVDRGNTEAFF.

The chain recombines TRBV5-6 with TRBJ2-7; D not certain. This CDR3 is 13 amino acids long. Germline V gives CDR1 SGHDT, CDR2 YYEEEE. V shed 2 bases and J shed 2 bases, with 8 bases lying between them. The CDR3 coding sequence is TGTGCCAGCAGCTTCCAGGCCACCTACGAGCAGTACTTC. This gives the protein CASSFQATYEQYF.

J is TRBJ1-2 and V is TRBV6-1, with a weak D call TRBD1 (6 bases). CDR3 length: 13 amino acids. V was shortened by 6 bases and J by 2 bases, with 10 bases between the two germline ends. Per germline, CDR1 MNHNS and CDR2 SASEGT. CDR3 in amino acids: CASRDSANYGYTF. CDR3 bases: TGTGCCAGCAGGGACAGCGCGAACTATGGCTACACCTTC.

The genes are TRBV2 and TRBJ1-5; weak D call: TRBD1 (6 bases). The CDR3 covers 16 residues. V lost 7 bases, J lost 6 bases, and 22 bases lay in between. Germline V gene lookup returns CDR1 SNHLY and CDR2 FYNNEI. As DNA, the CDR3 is TGTGCCAGCACCCCCAGCCTCGCGGGGGGCACTCAGCCCCAGCATTTT. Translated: CASTPSLAGGTQPQHF.

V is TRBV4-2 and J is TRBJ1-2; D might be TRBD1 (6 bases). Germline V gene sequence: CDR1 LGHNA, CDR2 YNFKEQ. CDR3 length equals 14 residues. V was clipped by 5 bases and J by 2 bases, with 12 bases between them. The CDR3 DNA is TGTGCCAGCAGCGGGGACAACCCCAACTATGGCTACACCTTC. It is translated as CASSGDNPNYGYTF.

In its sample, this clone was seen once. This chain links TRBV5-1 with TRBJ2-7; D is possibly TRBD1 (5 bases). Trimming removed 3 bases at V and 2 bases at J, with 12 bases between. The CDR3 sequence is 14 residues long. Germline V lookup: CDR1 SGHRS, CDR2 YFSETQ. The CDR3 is CASSWTLGAYEQYF. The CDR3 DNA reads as TGCGCCAGCAGCTGGACCTTAGGGGCCTACGAGCAGTACTTC.

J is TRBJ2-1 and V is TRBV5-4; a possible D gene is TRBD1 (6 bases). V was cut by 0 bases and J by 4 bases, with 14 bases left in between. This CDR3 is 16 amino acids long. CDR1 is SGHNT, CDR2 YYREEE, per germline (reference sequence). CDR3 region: CASSLVSTGSYNEQFF. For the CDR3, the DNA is TGTGCCAGCAGCTTGGTTAGTACAGGGAGTTACAATGAGCAGTTCTTC.

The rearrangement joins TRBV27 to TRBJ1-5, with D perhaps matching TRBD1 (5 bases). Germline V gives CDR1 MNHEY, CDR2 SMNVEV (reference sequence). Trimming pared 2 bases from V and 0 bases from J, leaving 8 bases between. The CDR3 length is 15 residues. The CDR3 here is CASSLDSFSNQPQHF. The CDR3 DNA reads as TGTGCCAGCAGTTTAGACAGCTTTAGCAATCAGCCCCAGCATTTT.

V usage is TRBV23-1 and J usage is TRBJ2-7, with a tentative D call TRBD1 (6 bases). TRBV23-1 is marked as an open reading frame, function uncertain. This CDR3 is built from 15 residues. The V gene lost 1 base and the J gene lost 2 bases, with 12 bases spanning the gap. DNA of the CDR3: TGCGCCAGCAGTCAATTTATGGACAGAGCCTACGAGCAGTACTTC. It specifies CASSQFMDRAYEQYF.

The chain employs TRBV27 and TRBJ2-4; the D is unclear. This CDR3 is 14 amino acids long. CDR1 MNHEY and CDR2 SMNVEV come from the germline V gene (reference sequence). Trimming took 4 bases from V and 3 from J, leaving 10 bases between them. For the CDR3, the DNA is TGTGCCAGCAGTTCCGAGTTTAACAAAAACATTCAGTACTTC. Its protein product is CASSSEFNKNIQYF.

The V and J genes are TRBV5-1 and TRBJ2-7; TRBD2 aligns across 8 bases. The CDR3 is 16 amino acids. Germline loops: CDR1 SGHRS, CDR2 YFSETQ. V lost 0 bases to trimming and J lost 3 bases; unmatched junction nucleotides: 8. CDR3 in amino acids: CASSLEGLARGYEQYF. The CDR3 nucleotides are TGCGCCAGCAGCTTGGAAGGACTAGCCCGGGGCTACGAGCAGTACTTC.

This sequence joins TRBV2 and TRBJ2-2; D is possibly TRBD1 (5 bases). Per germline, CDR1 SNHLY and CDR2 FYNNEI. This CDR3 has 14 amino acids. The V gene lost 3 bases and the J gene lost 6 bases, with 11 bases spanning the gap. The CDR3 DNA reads TGTGCCAGCAGTGAGGGCGCAGGGTCCGGGGAGCTGTTTTTT. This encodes CASSEGAGSGELFF.

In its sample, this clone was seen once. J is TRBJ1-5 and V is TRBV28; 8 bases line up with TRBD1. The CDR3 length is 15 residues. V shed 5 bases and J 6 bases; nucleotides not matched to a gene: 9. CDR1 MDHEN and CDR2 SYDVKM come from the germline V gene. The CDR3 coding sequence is TGTGCCAGCAGTCTAGACAGGGGTTCCGGTCAGCCCCAGCATTTT. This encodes CASSLDRGSGQPQHF. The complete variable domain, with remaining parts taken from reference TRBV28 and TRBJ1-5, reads DVKVTQSSRYLVKRTGEKVFLECVQDMDHENMFWYRQDPGLGLRLIYFSYDVKMKEKGDIPEGYSVSREKKERFSLILESASTNQTSMYLCASSLDRGSGQPQHFGDGTRLSIL.

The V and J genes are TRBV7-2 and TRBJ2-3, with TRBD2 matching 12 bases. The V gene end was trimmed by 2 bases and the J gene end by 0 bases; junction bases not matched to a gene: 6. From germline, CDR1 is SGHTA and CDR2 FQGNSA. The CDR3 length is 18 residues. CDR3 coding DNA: TGTGCCAGCAGCTTAATTTCTAGCGGGGGGGCTAGCACAGATACGCAGTATTTT. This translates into CASSLISSGGASTDTQYF.